This TCR beta chain emerged from a study of response to subunit inactivated influenza vaccine. MiXCR was run by TCRdb on the RT-PCR reads, yielding one entry per CDR3 protein. The data show over 150,000 distinct CDR3 sequences, around 10% seen once. Trimming took 5 bases from V and 3 from J; bases not matched to a gene: 4. There are 14 residues in the CDR3. The germline CDR1 and CDR2 sequences are MGHRA and YSYEKL. In the case of this clonotype: The target antigen is unknown.

Study results and limitations: The study's authors posited that every seasonal influenza vaccination enlists few new T cells.

This clonotype was obtained from a man between 50 and 69 years old who received an inactivated influenza vaccine. The V gene is TRBV4-1, the J gene TRBJ1-1; 9 positions match TRBD1. The source was CD8+ T cells sorted from PBMCs, collected roughly 24 months after vaccination. In DNA form, the CDR3 reads TGCGCCAGCAGCGCGACAGGGGGGGACACTGAAGCTTTCTTT. Protein: CASSATGGDTEAFF.